This TCR beta chain was identified during a study of monozygotic twins with inflammatory bowel disease. The draw for each donor consisted of a single 2.5 ml blood sample. Template switching introduced UMIs that contain a 6-nucleotide sample barcode. TCRdb reanalyzed the 5' RACE reads, giving one entry per CDR3 protein sequence and no DNA. The sample has some 200,000 distinct CDR3 sequences. Germline lookup yields CDR1 MNHEY and CDR2 SVGAGI. The CDR3 runs 17 residues. The rearrangement joins TRBV6-5 to TRBJ1-1; absent DNA, TCRdb's TRBD1 call cannot be checked. Sequencing was done on a sample of blood. This sequence was found in a human donor with ulcerative colitis or Crohn's disease, or a healthy co-twin of an affected twin (not recorded which). The CDR3 here is CASSYFTTGQKNTEAFF.